One and the same sample provided the 10 T cell receptor beta chains below, sequenced in a study of T cell responses to AZD1222 COVID-19 vaccine (dated by TCRdb to the early 2020s). The time point label here, explained by the study, means: baseline before first vaccination. The protocol used for the library was the immunoSEQ multiplex PCR assay. This is the immuneACCESS table as TCRdb keeps it, with only in-frame sequences that have V and J called. A part of the clones is gone; compared with another copy, unresolved V genes explain less than half, and the rest is unexplained. The sample profile shows 65,000 to 100,000 clones; more than 70% of them were found once. Roughly a fifth of the sample belongs to the ten largest clones. The sample consisted of peripheral blood, taken on day 0 of AZD1222 vaccination. Receptor source: an adult in good health.

V is TRBV4-1 and J is TRBJ1-1; 7 bases are a match to TRBD1. The CDR3 covers 12 residues. V lost 3 bases to trimming and J lost 8 bases; unmatched junction nucleotides: 3. The germline CDR1 and CDR2 sequences are MGHRA and YSYEKL. The CDR3 nucleotides read TGCGCCAGCAGCCAGGGGACAGCAGAAGCTTTCTTT. This encodes CASSQGTAEAFF.

This clone was picked up one time. This sequence joins TRBV5-6 and TRBJ2-5; TRBD1 agrees at 8 bases. With V trimmed by 4 bases and J by 3 bases, 2 bases remained unmatched. CDR3 size: 13 residues. Per the germline V gene, CDR1 is SGHDT and CDR2 is YYEEEE. Here the CDR3 reads CASSMDREETQYF. CDR3 DNA sequence: TGTGCCAGCAGCATGGACAGGGAAGAGACCCAGTACTTC.

This chain links TRBV2 with TRBJ1-4, with D tentatively TRBD1 (6 bases). V lost 4 bases, J lost 4 bases, and 16 bases lay in between. Looked up from germline, CDR1 is SNHLY and CDR2 is FYNNEI. This CDR3 is 16 amino acids long. CDR3 in DNA: TGTGCCAGCAGTGTACTCTATACAGGGAGTAATGAAAAACTGTTTTTT. It is translated as CASSVLYTGSNEKLFF. The full variable domain, its missing parts supplied by reference TRBV2 and TRBJ1-4, is EPEVTQTPSHQVTQMGQEVILRCVPISNHLYFYWYRQILGQKVEFLVSFYNNEISEKSEIFDDQFSVERPDGSNFTLKIRSTKLEDSAMYFCASSVLYTGSNEKLFFGSGTQLSVL.

This chain uses TRBV5-5 with TRBJ1-2; 9 nucleotides agree with TRBD1. CDR1 SGHKS and CDR2 YYEKEE come from the germline V gene (reference sequence). The CDR3 totals 18 residues. V lost 0 bases to trimming and J lost 3 bases; unmatched junction nucleotides: 12. The DNA for the CDR3 is TGTGCCAGCAGCTTGGTTCCTGGGGACAGGGTTTCGGACTATGGCTACACCTTC. Residues: CASSLVPGDRVSDYGYTF.

CDR3 nucleotide sequence: TGTGCCTGGAGTGTACGGTACTATGGCTACACCTTC. Translated: CAWSVRYYGYTF. The chain has TRBV30 and TRBJ1-2; D uncertain. Germline CDR1 GTSNPN, CDR2 SVGIG (reference sequence). This CDR3 is 12 amino acids long. V lost 0 bases and J lost 3, with 5 bases in between. The entire variable domain, with the rest obtained from reference TRBV30 and TRBJ1-2, is as follows: SQTIHQWPATLVQPVGSPLSLECTVEGTSNPNLYWYRQAAGRGLQLLFYSVGIGQISSEVPQNLSASRPQDRQFILSSKKLLLSDSGFYLCAWSVRYYGYTFGSGTRLTVV.

This chain uses TRBV5-5 with TRBJ2-2; TRBD2 might be the D (6 bases). The CDR3 sequence is 18 residues long. CDR1 SGHKS and CDR2 YYEKEE come from the germline V gene (reference sequence). The V and J ends lost 1 base and 5 bases respectively, with 21 bases between them. DNA of the CDR3: TGTGCCAGCAGCTTGAGCATTGGGGCGGCGGGAAAGACCGGGGAGCTGTTTTTT. Translating gives CASSLSIGAAGKTGELFF.

The chain is built from TRBV10-3 and TRBJ2-3; 9 positions agree with TRBD1. Germline CDR1 reads ENHRY; CDR2 reads SYGVKD. After removal of 8 bases from V and 0 bases from J, the junction contained 0 bases not matched to a gene. The CDR3 loop spans 13 amino acids. CDR3 bases: TGTGCCATCGGACAGGGGAGCACAGATACGCAGTATTTT. Protein product: CAIGQGSTDTQYF.

The V and J genes are TRBV19 and TRBJ1-1; 7 bases line up with TRBD1. This CDR3 contains 15 residues. Trimming removed 5 bases from V and 1 base from J; junction bases left unmatched: 7. The germline CDR1 and CDR2 sequences are LNHDA and SQIVND (reference sequence). The CDR3 here is CASSLSRTGNTEAFF. The CDR3 DNA sequence: TGTGCCAGTAGTCTCTCTAGGACAGGGAACACTGAAGCTTTCTTT.

This chain joins TRBV7-9 and TRBJ1-1; D unclear. V was pared by 1 base and J by 5 bases, with 11 bases between. Germline loops: CDR1 SEHNR, CDR2 FQNEAQ (reference sequence). This CDR3 region has 14 residues. CDR3 protein: CASSLESSGTEAFF. The DNA of the CDR3 is TGTGCCAGCAGCTTAGAGAGTTCCGGGACTGAAGCTTTCTTT.

V gene TRBV4-2 combines with J gene TRBJ1-5; 9 positions agree with TRBD1. V trimming: 1 base; J trimming: 3 bases; junction bases outside the gene matches: 1. CDR1 LGHNA and CDR2 YNFKEQ come from the germline V gene. There are 15 residues in the CDR3. The CDR3 loop is CASSQGQGDNQPQHF. The CDR3 nucleotides read TGTGCCAGCAGCCAAGGACAGGGGGACAATCAGCCCCAGCATTTT.